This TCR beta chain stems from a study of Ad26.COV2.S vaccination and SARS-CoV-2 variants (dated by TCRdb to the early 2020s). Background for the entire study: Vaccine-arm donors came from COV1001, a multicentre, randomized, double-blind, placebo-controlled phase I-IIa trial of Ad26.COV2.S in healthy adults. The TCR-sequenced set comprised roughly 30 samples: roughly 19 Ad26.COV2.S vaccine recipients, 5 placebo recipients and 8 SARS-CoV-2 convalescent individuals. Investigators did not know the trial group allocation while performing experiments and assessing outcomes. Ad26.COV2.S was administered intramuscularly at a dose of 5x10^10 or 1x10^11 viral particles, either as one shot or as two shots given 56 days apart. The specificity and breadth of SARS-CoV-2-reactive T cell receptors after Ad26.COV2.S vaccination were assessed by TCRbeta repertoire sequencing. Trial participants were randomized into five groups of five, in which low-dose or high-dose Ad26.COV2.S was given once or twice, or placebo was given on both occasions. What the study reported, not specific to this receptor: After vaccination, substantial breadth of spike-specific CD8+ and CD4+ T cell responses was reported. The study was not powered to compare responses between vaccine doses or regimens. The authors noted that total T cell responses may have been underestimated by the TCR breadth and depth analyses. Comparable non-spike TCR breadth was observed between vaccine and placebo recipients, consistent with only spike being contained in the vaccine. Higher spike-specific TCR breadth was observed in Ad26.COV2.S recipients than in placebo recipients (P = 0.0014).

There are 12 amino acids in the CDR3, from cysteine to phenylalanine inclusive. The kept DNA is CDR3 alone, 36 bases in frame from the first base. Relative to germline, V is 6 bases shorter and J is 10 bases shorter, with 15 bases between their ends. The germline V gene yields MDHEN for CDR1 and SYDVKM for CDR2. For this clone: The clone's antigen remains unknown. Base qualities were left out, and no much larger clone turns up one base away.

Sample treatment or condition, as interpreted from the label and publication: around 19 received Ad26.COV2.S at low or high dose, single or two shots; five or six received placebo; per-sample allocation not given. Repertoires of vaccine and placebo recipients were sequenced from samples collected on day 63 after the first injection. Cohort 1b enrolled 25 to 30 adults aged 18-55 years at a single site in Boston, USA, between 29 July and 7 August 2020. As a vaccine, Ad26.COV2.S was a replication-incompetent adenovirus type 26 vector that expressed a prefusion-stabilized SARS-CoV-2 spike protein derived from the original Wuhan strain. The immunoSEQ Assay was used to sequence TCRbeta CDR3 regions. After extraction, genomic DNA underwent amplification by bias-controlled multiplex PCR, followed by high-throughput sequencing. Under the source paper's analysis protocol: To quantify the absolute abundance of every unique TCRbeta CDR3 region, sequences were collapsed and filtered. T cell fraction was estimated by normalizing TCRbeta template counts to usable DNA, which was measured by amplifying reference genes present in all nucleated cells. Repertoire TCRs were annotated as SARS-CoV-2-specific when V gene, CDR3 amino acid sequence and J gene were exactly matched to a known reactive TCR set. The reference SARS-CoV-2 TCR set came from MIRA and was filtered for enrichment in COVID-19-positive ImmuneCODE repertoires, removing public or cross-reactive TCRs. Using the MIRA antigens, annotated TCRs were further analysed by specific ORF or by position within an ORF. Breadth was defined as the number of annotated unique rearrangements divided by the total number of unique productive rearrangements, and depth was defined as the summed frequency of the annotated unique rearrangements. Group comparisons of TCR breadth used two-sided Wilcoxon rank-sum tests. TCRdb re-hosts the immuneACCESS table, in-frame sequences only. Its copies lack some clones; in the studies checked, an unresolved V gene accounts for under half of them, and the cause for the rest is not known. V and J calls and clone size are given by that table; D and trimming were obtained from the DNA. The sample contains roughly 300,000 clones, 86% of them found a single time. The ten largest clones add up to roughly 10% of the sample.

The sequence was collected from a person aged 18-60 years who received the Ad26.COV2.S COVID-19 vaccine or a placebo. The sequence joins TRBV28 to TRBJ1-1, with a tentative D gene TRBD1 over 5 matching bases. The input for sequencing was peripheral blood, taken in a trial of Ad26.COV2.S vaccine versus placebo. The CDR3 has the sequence CASRGPYTGAFF. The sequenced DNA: TGTGCCAGCAGGGGGCCTTACACCGGAGCTTTCTTT.